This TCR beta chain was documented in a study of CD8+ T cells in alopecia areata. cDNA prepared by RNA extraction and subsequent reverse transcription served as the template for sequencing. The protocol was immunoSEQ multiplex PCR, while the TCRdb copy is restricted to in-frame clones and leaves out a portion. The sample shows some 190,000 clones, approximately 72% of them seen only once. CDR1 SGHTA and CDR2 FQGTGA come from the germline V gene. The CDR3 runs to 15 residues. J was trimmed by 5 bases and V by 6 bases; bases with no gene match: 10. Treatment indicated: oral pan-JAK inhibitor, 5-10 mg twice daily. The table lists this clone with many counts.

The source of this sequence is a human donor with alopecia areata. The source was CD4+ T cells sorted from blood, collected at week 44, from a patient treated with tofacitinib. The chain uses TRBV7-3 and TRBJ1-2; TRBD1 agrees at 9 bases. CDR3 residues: CASSYTGGAGYGYTF. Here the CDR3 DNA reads TGTGCCAGCAGTTATACAGGGGGCGCAGGGTATGGCTACACCTTC.